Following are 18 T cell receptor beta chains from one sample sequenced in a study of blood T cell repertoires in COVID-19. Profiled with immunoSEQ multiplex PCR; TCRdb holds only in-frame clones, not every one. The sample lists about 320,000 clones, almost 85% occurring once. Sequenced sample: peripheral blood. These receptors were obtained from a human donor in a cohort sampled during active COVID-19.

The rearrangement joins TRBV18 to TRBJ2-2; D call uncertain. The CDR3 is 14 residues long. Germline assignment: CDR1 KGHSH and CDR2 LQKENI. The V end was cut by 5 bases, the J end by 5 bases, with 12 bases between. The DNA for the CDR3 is TGTGCCAGCTCAACAGACCTCGGAACCGGGGAGCTGTTTTTT. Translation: CASSTDLGTGELFF.

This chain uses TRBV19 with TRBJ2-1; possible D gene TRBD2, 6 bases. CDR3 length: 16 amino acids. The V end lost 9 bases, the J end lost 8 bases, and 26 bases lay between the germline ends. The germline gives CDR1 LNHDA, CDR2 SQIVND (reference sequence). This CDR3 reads CASKKEAGRTLDEQFF. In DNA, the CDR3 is TGTGCCAGCAAAAAAGAAGCAGGGAGGACATTGGATGAGCAGTTCTTC.

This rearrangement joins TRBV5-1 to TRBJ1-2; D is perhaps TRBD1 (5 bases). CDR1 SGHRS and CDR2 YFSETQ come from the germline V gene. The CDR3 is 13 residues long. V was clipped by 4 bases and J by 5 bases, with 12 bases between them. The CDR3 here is CASSGGTVYGYTF. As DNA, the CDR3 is TGCGCCAGCAGCGGGGGGACCGTATATGGCTACACCTTC.

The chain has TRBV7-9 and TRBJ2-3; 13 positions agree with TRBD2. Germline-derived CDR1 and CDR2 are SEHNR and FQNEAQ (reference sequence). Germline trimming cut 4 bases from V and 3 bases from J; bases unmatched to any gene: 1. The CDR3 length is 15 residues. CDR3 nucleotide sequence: TGTGCCAGCAGCTCGACTAGCGGGGGGACAGATACGCAGTATTTT. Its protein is CASSSTSGGTDTQYF.

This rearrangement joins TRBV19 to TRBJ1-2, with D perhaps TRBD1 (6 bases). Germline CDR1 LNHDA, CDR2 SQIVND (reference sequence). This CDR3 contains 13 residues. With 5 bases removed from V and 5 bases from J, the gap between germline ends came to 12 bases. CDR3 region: CASSSGQPYGYTF. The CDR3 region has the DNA TGTGCCAGTAGTTCCGGACAGCCTTATGGCTACACCTTC.

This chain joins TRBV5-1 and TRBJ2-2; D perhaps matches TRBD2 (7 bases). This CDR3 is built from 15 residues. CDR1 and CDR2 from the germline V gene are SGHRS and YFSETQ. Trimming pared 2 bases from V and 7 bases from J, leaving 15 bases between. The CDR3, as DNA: TGCGCCAGCAGCTTCGCGGGGGCCCAGGGCGGGGAGCTGTTTTTT. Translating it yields CASSFAGAQGGELFF.

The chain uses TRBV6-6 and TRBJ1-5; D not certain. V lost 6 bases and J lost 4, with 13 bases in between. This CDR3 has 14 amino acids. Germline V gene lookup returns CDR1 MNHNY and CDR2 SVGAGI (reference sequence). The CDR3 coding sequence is TGTGCCAGCAGGAATCGGACTGGTAATCAGCCCCAGCATTTT. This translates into CASRNRTGNQPQHF.

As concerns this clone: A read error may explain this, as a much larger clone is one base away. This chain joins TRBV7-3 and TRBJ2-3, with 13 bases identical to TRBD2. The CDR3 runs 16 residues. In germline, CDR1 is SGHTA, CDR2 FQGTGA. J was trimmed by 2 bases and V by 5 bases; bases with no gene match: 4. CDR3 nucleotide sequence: TGTGCCAGCAGCCCCGGACTAGCGGGGGACACAGATACGCAGTATTTT. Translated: CASSPGLAGDTDTQYF.

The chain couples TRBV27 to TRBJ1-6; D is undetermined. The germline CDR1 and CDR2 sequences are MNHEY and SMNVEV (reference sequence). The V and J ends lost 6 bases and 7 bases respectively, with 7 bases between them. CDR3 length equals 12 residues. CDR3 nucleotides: TGTGCCAGCAGAACACGAAATTCACCCCTCCACTTT. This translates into CASRTRNSPLHF.

Here the CDR3 reads CASSELADLAKNIQYF. CDR3 bases: TGTGCCAGTAGTGAACTAGCGGATCTAGCCAAAAACATTCAGTACTTC. The chain combines TRBV19 with TRBJ2-4; 8 bases fit TRBD2. V lost 5 bases and J lost 0; bases outside the gene matches: 6. The CDR3 has 16 amino acids. Germline V gene data show CDR1 as LNHDA and CDR2 as SQIVND (reference sequence). Looking up the rest from reference TRBV19 and TRBJ2-4 gives the full variable domain: DGGITQSPKYLFRKEGQNVTLSCEQNLNHDAMYWYRQDPGQGLRLIYYSQIVNDFQKGDIAEGYSVSREKKESFPLTVTSAQKNPTAFYLCASSELADLAKNIQYFGAGTRLSVL.

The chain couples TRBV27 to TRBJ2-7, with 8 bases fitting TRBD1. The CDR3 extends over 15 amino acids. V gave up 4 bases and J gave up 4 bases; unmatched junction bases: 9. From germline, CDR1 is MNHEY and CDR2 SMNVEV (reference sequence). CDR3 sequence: CASSSAGGGLYEQYF. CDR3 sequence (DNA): TGTGCCAGCAGTTCCGCAGGGGGCGGTCTGTACGAGCAGTACTTC.

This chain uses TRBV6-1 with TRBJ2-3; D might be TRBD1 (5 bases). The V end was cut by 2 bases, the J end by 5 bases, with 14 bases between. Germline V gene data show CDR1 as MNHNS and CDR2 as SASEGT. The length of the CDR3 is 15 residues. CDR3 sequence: CASSESGQTGDTQYF. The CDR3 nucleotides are TGTGCCAGCAGTGAATCCGGACAAACGGGAGATACGCAGTATTTT.

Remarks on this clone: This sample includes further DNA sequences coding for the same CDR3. CDR3 sequence (DNA): TGCGCCAGCAGCTTGGGCCGGGGGGGCACAGATACGCAGTATTTT. It specifies CASSLGRGGTDTQYF. This chain connects TRBV5-1 to TRBJ2-3, with 7 bases fitting TRBD2. The CDR3 has 15 amino acids. CDR1 is SGHRS and CDR2 is YFSETQ in the germline V gene. The ends lost 0 bases at V and 1 base at J; junction bases unmatched: 2. The entire variable domain, with the rest obtained from reference TRBV5-1 and TRBJ2-3, is as follows: KAGVTQTPRYLIKTRGQQVTLSCSPISGHRSVSWYQQTPGQGLQFLFEYFSETQRNKGNFPGRFSGRQFSNSRSEMNVSTLELGDSALYLCASSLGRGGTDTQYFGPGTRLTVL.

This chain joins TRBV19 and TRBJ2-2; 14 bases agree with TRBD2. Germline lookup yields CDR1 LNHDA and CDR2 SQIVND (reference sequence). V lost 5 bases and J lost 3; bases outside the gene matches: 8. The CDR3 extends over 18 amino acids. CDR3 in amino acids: CASSSSTSGGVDTGELFF. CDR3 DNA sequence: TGTGCCAGTAGTTCCTCGACTAGCGGGGGGGTAGACACCGGGGAGCTGTTTTTT.

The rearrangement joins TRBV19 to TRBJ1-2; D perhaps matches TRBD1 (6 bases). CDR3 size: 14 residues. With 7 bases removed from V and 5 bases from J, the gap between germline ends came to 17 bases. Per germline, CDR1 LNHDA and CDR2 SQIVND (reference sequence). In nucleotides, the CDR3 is TGTGCCAGTACTTCGTCAGGGGCCCCTTATGGCTACACCTTC. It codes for CASTSSGAPYGYTF.

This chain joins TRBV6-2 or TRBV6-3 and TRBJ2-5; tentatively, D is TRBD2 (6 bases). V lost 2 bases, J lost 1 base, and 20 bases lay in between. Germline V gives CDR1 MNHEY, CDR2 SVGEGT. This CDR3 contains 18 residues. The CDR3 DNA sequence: TGTGCCAGCAGTTACCCCCTTGGGGAGCGGGCGACCCAAGAGACCCAGTACTTC. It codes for CASSYPLGERATQETQYF.

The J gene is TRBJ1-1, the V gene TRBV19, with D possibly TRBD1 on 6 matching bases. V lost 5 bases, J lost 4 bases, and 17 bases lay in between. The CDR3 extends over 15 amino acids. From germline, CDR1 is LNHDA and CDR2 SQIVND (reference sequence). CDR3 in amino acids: CASSPQGRLRTEAFF. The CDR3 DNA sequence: TGTGCCAGTAGTCCCCAGGGGAGACTACGCACTGAAGCTTTCTTT.

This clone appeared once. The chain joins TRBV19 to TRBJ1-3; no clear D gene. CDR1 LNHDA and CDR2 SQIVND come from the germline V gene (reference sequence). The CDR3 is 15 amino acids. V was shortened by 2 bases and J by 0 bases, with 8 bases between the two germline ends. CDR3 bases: TGTGCCAGTAGTATATGGGCAGCCTCTGGAAACACCATATATTTT. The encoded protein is CASSIWAASGNTIYF.